The T cell receptor beta chain described here comes from a study of cytomegalovirus exposure and HLA in healthy donors. This clone appeared a few times. Its matching antigen is unknown. Study-wide findings and caveats: There was a cluster of highly shared sequence variants that was likely a sequencing artifact.

PCR was performed using 60 Vbeta and 13 Jbeta primers. TCRdb's table, derived via immunoSEQ multiplex PCR, lists solely in-frame clones and lacks some. The sample lists around 150,000 clones, 76% occurring once. The CDR3 runs to 16 residues. The germline V gene has CDR1 SGHDT and CDR2 YYEEEE. With 1 base clipped from V and 11 bases from J, the junction kept 16 bases outside the gene matches. This chain connects TRBV5-6 to TRBJ2-5; 8 bases are shared with TRBD2. The sample was PBMCs. This receptor was taken from a young man in good health and CMV-seronegative. CDR3 nucleotides: TGTGCCAGCAGCTTGTTGGAGCGGGAGCCGGCGGGGGAGCAGTACTTC. It is translated as CASSLLEREPAGEQYF.